Listed here are 18 T cell receptor beta chains from one sample, sequenced in a study of beta chain features in type 1 diabetes. Expressed TCRB transcripts got sequenced, as all isolated RNA was reverse transcribed. Sequenced by immunoSEQ multiplex PCR; TCRdb stores in-frame clones only, minus some. The sample lists about 6,000 clones, roughly four fifths occurring once. Sequenced: Tregs from blood. These receptors originate from a man aged 18 to 29 in good health.

The chain employs TRBV29-1 and TRBJ2-1, with 7 positions matching TRBD1. The germline V gene encodes CDR1 SQVTM and CDR2 ANQGSEA. The CDR3 extends over 13 amino acids. Germline trimming cut 5 bases from V and 0 bases from J; bases unmatched to any gene: 1. The CDR3 protein is CSVRDSSYNEQFF. DNA for the CDR3: TGCAGCGTTCGGGACAGCTCCTACAATGAGCAGTTCTTC.

J is TRBJ2-7 and V is TRBV21-1; TRBD2 is taken as the D call from the table, unchecked against the DNA. TRBV21-1 is deemed a pseudogene. The CDR3 runs 17 residues. CDR3 in DNA: TGTGCCAGCAGCAAAGCTGGTAGCGGGGGTAACTCCTACGAGCAGTACTTC. Residues: CASSKAGSGGNSYEQYF.

The chain couples TRBV18 to TRBJ2-7, with D tentatively TRBD2 (5 bases). CDR1 and CDR2 (germline): KGHSH, LQKENI. This CDR3 spans 15 amino acids. Trimming cost V 1 base and J 3 bases, with 13 bases left between them. As DNA, the CDR3 is TGTGCCAGCTCACCACTGGTGAGCGGATACTACGAGCAGTACTTC. Translation gives CASSPLVSGYYEQYF.

A single count supports this clone. The CDR3 DNA is TGTGCCAGCTCACCACCGACAGGGGGCGGGGAGACCCAGTACTTC. Translation gives CASSPPTGGGETQYF. This chain links TRBV18 with TRBJ2-5; 10 bases are shared with TRBD1. The germline V gene has CDR1 KGHSH and CDR2 LQKENI. Trimming removed 0 bases from V and 5 bases from J; junction bases left unmatched: 3. The CDR3 length is 15 residues.

This clone was seen only a few times. The rearrangement links TRBV27 to TRBJ2-3; 8 bases are a match to TRBD2. This CDR3 has 19 amino acids. Trimming cost V 5 bases and J 5 bases; bases outside gene matches: 21. In germline, CDR1 is MNHEY, CDR2 SMNVEV (reference sequence). This CDR3 is CASSPFNGLAGGLKDTQYF. The CDR3 bases are TGTGCCAGCAGTCCATTCAATGGTTTGGCGGGGGGCCTTAAAGATACGCAGTATTTT.

The genes are TRBV5-1 and TRBJ1-2, with 7 bases matching TRBD1. The CDR3 extends over 14 amino acids. With 0 bases clipped from V and 7 bases from J, the junction kept 6 bases outside the gene matches. Germline V gene sequence: CDR1 SGHRS, CDR2 YFSETQ. CDR3 sequence reads: CASSLGQGGFGYTF. CDR3 coding DNA: TGCGCCAGCAGCTTGGGACAGGGCGGCTTTGGCTACACCTTC.

This clone has more than one count but fewer than ten. The chain uses TRBV7-9 and TRBJ2-1; D not resolved. Trimming took 5 bases from V and 7 from J, leaving 9 bases between them. The germline gives CDR1 SEHNR, CDR2 FQNEAQ (reference sequence). The CDR3 spans 12 residues. DNA of the CDR3: TGTGCCAGCAGCCGCCGAGGTAATGAGCAGTTCTTC. Protein product: CASSRRGNEQFF.

The chain combines TRBV11-2 with TRBJ2-3, with 9 positions matching TRBD2. There are 16 residues in the CDR3. The trim removed 1 base at V and 6 bases at J, leaving 8 bases unmatched. The V gene's germline CDR1 is SGHAT and CDR2 FQNNGV. The CDR3 protein is CASSLGGGTSRDTQYF. Written as DNA, the CDR3 is TGTGCCAGCAGCTTAGGGGGGGGGACTAGCAGGGATACGCAGTATTTT.

The rearrangement joins TRBV29-1 to TRBJ2-5; the match to TRBD2 covers 12 bases. Germline V gene sequence: CDR1 SQVTM, CDR2 ANQGSEA. The CDR3 is made up of 14 amino acids. Unmatched junction bases numbered 3, after V lost 4 bases and J lost 3 bases. The CDR3 loop reads CSVGTSGVKETQYF. In nucleotides, the CDR3 is TGCAGCGTTGGGACTAGCGGGGTAAAAGAGACCCAGTACTTC.

This chain links TRBV2 with TRBJ2-5; no definite D call. The J call could be wrong; TRBJ2-7 is a better fit for the DNA end. CDR1 SNHLY and CDR2 FYNNEI come from the germline V gene. CDR3 length equals 12 residues. The DNA for the CDR3 is TGTGCCAGCGGGCCGAAAGGCTACGAGCAGTACTTC. Protein product: CASGPKGYEQYF.

The V call is TRBV5-6, the J call TRBJ2-3; TRBD1 aligns across 8 bases. Germline CDR1 and CDR2: SGHDT and YYEEEE. The CDR3 is made up of 15 amino acids. Germline trimming cut 2 bases from V and 7 bases from J; bases unmatched to any gene: 9. The CDR3 is CASSFGTGQGYTQYF. The CDR3 DNA sequence: TGTGCCAGCAGCTTCGGGACAGGTCAGGGGTATACGCAGTATTTT.

V usage is TRBV30 and J usage is TRBJ2-5; D perhaps matches TRBD2 (6 bases). The germline V gene has CDR1 GTSNPN and CDR2 SVGIG (reference sequence). CDR3 size: 13 residues. V dropped 5 bases and J dropped 1 base, with 11 bases sitting between them. CDR3 residues: CAWDRDFQETQYF. The CDR3 nucleotides read TGTGCCTGGGACCGGGACTTCCAAGAGACCCAGTACTTC.

In DNA form, the CDR3 reads TGCGCCAGCAGCCCCGAGACAGGTTGGAATGAGCAGTTCTTC. It translates to CASSPETGWNEQFF. The J gene is TRBJ2-1, the V gene TRBV5-1, with D possibly being TRBD1 (6 bases). Trimming shortened V by 4 bases and J by 7 bases, and 15 bases separated the two germline ends. The CDR3 is made up of 14 amino acids. Per the germline V gene, CDR1 is SGHRS and CDR2 is YFSETQ. The entire variable domain, with the rest obtained from reference TRBV5-1 and TRBJ2-1, is as follows: KAGVTQTPRYLIKTRGQQVTLSCSPISGHRSVSWYQQTPGQGLQFLFEYFSETQRNKGNFPGRFSGRQFSNSRSEMNVSTLELGDSALYLCASSPETGWNEQFFGPGTRLTVL.

This rearrangement joins TRBV7-9 to TRBJ1-4; 8 nucleotides align to TRBD1. V was clipped by 5 bases and J by 8 bases; unmatched bases: 10. The germline CDR1 and CDR2 sequences are SEHNR and FQNEAQ (reference sequence). CDR3 length equals 15 residues. The CDR3 region has the DNA TGTGCCAGCAGCGTACCAGGGGGCGCAGAAGAAAAACTGTTTTTT. The encoded protein is CASSVPGGAEEKLFF. The full variable domain, rest sourced from reference TRBV7-9 and TRBJ1-4, is DTGVSQNPRHKITKRGQNVTFRCDPISEHNRLYWYRQTLGQGPEFLTYFQNEAQLEKSRLLSDRFSAERPKGSFSTLEIQRTEQGDSAMYLCASSVPGGAEEKLFFGSGTQLSVL.

This clone was found a few times. The gene calls are TRBV7-2 and TRBJ1-5; TRBD1 might be the D (6 bases). V was pared by 5 bases and J by 1 base, with 15 bases between. The length of the CDR3 is 16 residues. From germline, CDR1 is SGHTA and CDR2 FQGNSA. This CDR3 is CASSRRAGVSNQPQHF. In nucleotides, the CDR3 is TGTGCCAGCAGCCGAAGGGCAGGGGTAAGCAATCAGCCCCAGCATTTT.

This clone was observed once. This rearrangement joins TRBV6-6 to TRBJ2-7; 11 positions agree with TRBD1. This CDR3 has 15 amino acids. Germline V gives CDR1 MNHNY, CDR2 SVGAGI (reference sequence). The V gene end was trimmed by 6 bases and the J gene end by 5 bases; junction bases not matched to a gene: 9. The chain's CDR3 is CASSEGQGAFDEQYF. In DNA, the CDR3 is TGTGCCAGCAGCGAAGGACAGGGGGCTTTCGACGAGCAGTACTTC.

This clone was observed once. The gene calls are TRBV4-1 and TRBJ2-3, with 9 bases that match TRBD2. The germline CDR1 and CDR2 sequences are MGHRA and YSYEKL. This CDR3 comprises 15 residues. V lost 3 bases and J lost 4; bases outside the gene matches: 5. The chain's CDR3 is CASSHPGTSSDTQYF. CDR3 nucleotides: TGCGCCAGCAGCCACCCCGGGACTAGCTCAGATACGCAGTATTTT.

This chain uses TRBV4-3 with TRBJ1-6; the D is unclear. The CDR3 runs to 14 residues. V shed 4 bases and J shed 7 bases, with 11 bases lying between them. From germline, CDR1 is LGHNA and CDR2 YSLEER. CDR3 region: CASSRQATNSPLHF. The CDR3 DNA reads TGCGCCAGCAGCCGGCAGGCGACAAATTCACCCCTCCACTTT.